What follows are 21 T cell receptor beta chains derived from one specimen sequenced in a study of shared clonotypes between healthy human individuals (dated by TCRdb to the early 2020s). Library generation was performed with the immunoSEQ multiplex PCR assay. TCRdb mirrors the immuneACCESS table, restricted to in-frame sequences. Some clones are absent from its copies; in checked studies, under half trace to an unresolved V gene, and the reason for the others is unknown. The sample records a few million clones, about 92% of which are singletons. Under 0.45% of the sample comes from the top ten. Specimen: naive CD4+ T cells from PBMCs. What the cell subset or site label conveys for this sample: CD45RA+ positively selected. The source of these receptors is a man younger than 30 in good health. Some clones in this sample may be carry-over from other donors' samples.

The chain combines TRBV30 with TRBJ2-5; D is undetermined. The CDR3 runs 12 residues. CDR1 is GTSNPN and CDR2 is SVGIG in the germline V gene (reference sequence). V lost 4 bases and J 2 bases, leaving 8 bases between the germline ends. The CDR3 DNA is TGTGCCTGGAACGTAGAGCAAGAGACCCAGTACTTC. As protein: CAWNVEQETQYF.

This rearrangement joins TRBV18 to TRBJ2-3; no definite D call. This CDR3 has 14 residues. Trimming cost V 0 bases and J 6 bases, with 10 bases left between them. CDR1 is KGHSH, CDR2 LQKENI, per germline. The CDR3 bases are TGTGCCAGCTCACCACCGAGTGTGAAGGATACGCAGTATTTT. Encoded protein: CASSPPSVKDTQYF. Full variable domain (missing parts from reference TRBV18 and TRBJ2-3): NAGVMQNPRHLVRRRGQEARLRCSPMKGHSHVYWYRQLPEEGLKFMVYLQKENIIDESGMPKERFSAEFPKEGPSILRIQQVVRGDSAAYFCASSPPSVKDTQYFGPGTRLTVL.

The rearrangement uses TRBV5-1 and TRBJ2-2, with D uncertain. The germline gives CDR1 SGHRS, CDR2 YFSETQ. The ends were cut back, 0 bases at V and 3 bases at J, with 12 bases in the middle. This CDR3 contains 16 residues. CDR3 bases: TGCGCCAGCAGCTTGGTACTCTCAAGGGACACCGGGGAGCTGTTTTTT. Amino acids: CASSLVLSRDTGELFF. Using reference TRBV5-1 and TRBJ2-2 for the parts outside the CDR3, the full variable domain is KAGVTQTPRYLIKTRGQQVTLSCSPISGHRSVSWYQQTPGQGLQFLFEYFSETQRNKGNFPGRFSGRQFSNSRSEMNVSTLELGDSALYLCASSLVLSRDTGELFFGEGSRLTVL.

V is TRBV4-1 and J is TRBJ2-7, with D unclear. Trimming removed 1 base from V and 2 bases from J, with 15 bases in between. The CDR3 extends over 16 amino acids. CDR1 is MGHRA and CDR2 is YSYEKL in the germline V gene. CDR3 DNA sequence: TGCGCCAGCAGCCAAGGCTTTTCGCAATTCCCCTACGAGCAGTACTTC. Protein product: CASSQGFSQFPYEQYF.

V and J are TRBV30 and TRBJ2-3; D might be TRBD1 or TRBD2, each matching 5 bases. Germline V gene lookup returns CDR1 GTSNPN and CDR2 SVGIG (reference sequence). Trimming took 3 bases from V and 9 from J, leaving 16 bases between them. CDR3 length: 13 residues. In DNA form, the CDR3 reads TGTGCCTGGAGACCGAAGGGGTGGGAGACGCAGTATTTT. Its protein is CAWRPKGWETQYF.

The chain employs TRBV28 and TRBJ2-4; D is uncertain. CDR1 and CDR2 (germline): MDHEN, SYDVKM. V gave up 10 bases and J gave up 1 base, with 8 bases separating them. The CDR3 extends over 12 amino acids. CDR3 in amino acids: CATQWAKNIQYF. Written as DNA, the CDR3 is TGTGCCACTCAGTGGGCCAAAAACATTCAGTACTTC.

The J gene is TRBJ2-2, the V gene TRBV27, with a tentative D call TRBD1 (7 bases). V was cut by 1 base and J by 1 base, with 19 bases left in between. This CDR3 contains 19 residues. Germline V CDR1 and CDR2: MNHEY, SMNVEV (reference sequence). The CDR3 sequence is CASSLYDLGRGENTGELFF. The DNA of the CDR3 is TGTGCCAGCAGTTTATACGACCTGGGCAGGGGGGAGAACACCGGGGAGCTGTTTTTT.

Only a few counts were recorded for this clone. The chain recombines TRBV28 with TRBJ1-1; D not certain. Germline V gene data show CDR1 as MDHEN and CDR2 as SYDVKM. The ends were cut back, 3 bases at V and 2 bases at J, with 10 bases in the middle. The CDR3 has 14 amino acids. The CDR3 DNA follows: TGTGCCAGCAGTTTCTTGGGAAGTAACACTGAAGCTTTCTTT. This codes for CASSFLGSNTEAFF.

This clone was seen only once. The identical CDR3 is also encoded by other nucleotide sequences in the sample. This chain links TRBV5-1 with TRBJ1-2, with 7 bases that match TRBD1. Germline V CDR1 and CDR2: SGHRS, YFSETQ. This CDR3 region has 14 residues. The ends lost 2 bases at V and 2 bases at J; junction bases unmatched: 3. The DNA for the CDR3 is TGCGCCAGCAGCTTAGGGGGCACAAACTATGGCTACACCTTC. Protein product: CASSLGGTNYGYTF.

The rearrangement joins TRBV9 to TRBJ1-3; no firm D call. Trimming stripped 0 bases from V and 4 bases from J, with 11 bases between. The germline gives CDR1 SGDLS, CDR2 YYNGEE. The CDR3 totals 15 residues. The CDR3 spells CASSVGGSWGNTIYF. CDR3 sequence (DNA): TGTGCCAGCAGCGTAGGAGGCAGCTGGGGAAACACCATATATTTT. Together with reference TRBV9 and TRBJ1-3, the CDR3 gives the full variable domain: DSGVTQTPKHLITATGQRVTLRCSPRSGDLSVYWYQQSLDQGLQFLIQYYNGEERAKGNILERFSAQQFPDLHSELNLSSLELGDSALYFCASSVGGSWGNTIYFGEGSWLTVV.

The sample holds one count of this clone. V gene TRBV5-1 combines with J gene TRBJ2-3; D gene uncertain. The length of the CDR3 is 13 residues. Germline V gene lookup returns CDR1 SGHRS and CDR2 YFSETQ. V lost 1 base to trimming and J lost 5 bases, with 8 bases between them. CDR3 residues: CASSLLPEDTQYF. CDR3 in DNA: TGCGCCAGCAGCTTGTTGCCGGAAGATACGCAGTATTTT.

The chain has TRBV25-1 and TRBJ1-4; D possibly corresponds to TRBD1 (5 bases). The V and J ends lost 4 bases and 5 bases respectively, with 17 bases between them. This CDR3 is 16 amino acids long. CDR1 and CDR2 (germline): MGHDK, SYGVNS. The CDR3 DNA sequence: TGTGCCAGCAGTGCGAGACCGACAGCCGCCAATGAAAAACTGTTTTTT. Translation gives CASSARPTAANEKLFF.

The rearrangement links TRBV29-1 to TRBJ1-2, with D perhaps TRBD1 (5 bases). Per germline, CDR1 SQVTM and CDR2 ANQGSEA. The CDR3 runs to 13 residues. Trimming left V 4 bases short and J 3 bases short, with 12 bases between. The CDR3 is CSVGGRGDYGYTF. CDR3 coding DNA: TGCAGCGTTGGAGGACGGGGGGACTATGGCTACACCTTC.

J is TRBJ2-1 and V is TRBV2, with unresolved D. There are 14 residues in the CDR3. Trimming took off 7 bases at V and 10 bases at J, with 20 bases between the two ends. Looked up from germline, CDR1 is SNHLY and CDR2 is FYNNEI. As DNA, the CDR3 is TGTGCCAGCACAAGGTCATCCTTAGAAGGGGAGCAGTTCTTC. Translation gives CASTRSSLEGEQFF. Supplemented by reference TRBV2 and TRBJ2-1, the full variable domain reads EPEVTQTPSHQVTQMGQEVILRCVPISNHLYFYWYRQILGQKVEFLVSFYNNEISEKSEIFDDQFSVERPDGSNFTLKIRSTKLEDSAMYFCASTRSSLEGEQFFGPGTRLTVL.

This rearrangement joins TRBV11-2 to TRBJ2-7; D may be TRBD2 (6 bases). The germline V gene has CDR1 SGHAT and CDR2 FQNNGV. V was trimmed by 1 base and J by 6 bases, leaving 13 bases between them. This CDR3 has 14 residues. CDR3 loop: CASSLVGGSGEQYF. CDR3 DNA sequence: TGTGCCAGCAGCTTAGTAGGAGGGAGTGGCGAGCAGTACTTC.

The genes are TRBV28 and TRBJ2-7, with D perhaps TRBD1 (6 bases). Trimming pared 8 bases from V and 7 bases from J, leaving 15 bases between. The CDR3 loop spans 12 amino acids. Per the germline V gene, CDR1 is MDHEN and CDR2 is SYDVKM. CDR3 DNA sequence: TGTGCCAGCTTTGACAGGCCCCAGGAGCAGTACTTC. Its translation is CASFDRPQEQYF.

The chain joins TRBV19 to TRBJ2-2, with D maybe TRBD2 (6 bases). Per the germline V gene, CDR1 is LNHDA and CDR2 is SQIVND (reference sequence). The CDR3 runs 14 residues. V lost 6 bases, J lost 5 bases, and 13 bases lay in between. The CDR3 nucleotides are TGTGCCAGTAGCTACCGGAGGGGAACCGGGGAGCTGTTTTTT. Amino acids: CASSYRRGTGELFF. Combining the CDR3 with reference TRBV19 and TRBJ2-2 gives the whole variable domain DGGITQSPKYLFRKEGQNVTLSCEQNLNHDAMYWYRQDPGQGLRLIYYSQIVNDFQKGDIAEGYSVSREKKESFPLTVTSAQKNPTAFYLCASSYRRGTGELFFGEGSRLTVL.

The chain combines TRBV5-1 with TRBJ2-1, with D unclear. Germline CDR1 reads SGHRS; CDR2 reads YFSETQ. The V gene lost 5 bases and the J gene lost 3 bases, with 9 bases spanning the gap. The CDR3 contains 13 residues. CDR3 protein: CASSGVLYNEQFF. CDR3 bases: TGCGCCAGCAGTGGGGTCCTCTACAATGAGCAGTTCTTC.

The chain links TRBV2 to TRBJ2-5, with 8 bases identical to TRBD1. The length of the CDR3 is 13 residues. Unmatched junction bases numbered 5, after V lost 7 bases and J lost 4 bases. Germline-derived CDR1 and CDR2 are SNHLY and FYNNEI. The CDR3 region has the DNA TGTGCCAGCACCCCTGACAGGGGAGAGACCCAGTACTTC. This gives the protein CASTPDRGETQYF.

Here the CDR3 reads CASSETGAGTEAFF. In DNA, the CDR3 is TGTGCCAGCAGCGAGACAGGAGCAGGGACTGAAGCTTTCTTT. The chain couples TRBV7-8 to TRBJ1-1; the D gene is possibly TRBD1 (6 bases). V shed 5 bases and J shed 5 bases, with 15 bases lying between them. Germline V gene sequence: CDR1 SGHVS, CDR2 FQNEAQ. This CDR3 is built from 14 residues.

V gene TRBV5-1 combines with J gene TRBJ2-3; possible D gene TRBD1, 6 bases. The V gene's germline CDR1 is SGHRS and CDR2 YFSETQ. V lost 6 bases, J lost 0 bases, and 11 bases lay in between. The CDR3 covers 14 residues. The CDR3, as DNA: TGCGCCAGCACGGGACAATCTAGCACAGATACGCAGTATTTT. Protein product: CASTGQSSTDTQYF.